Detailed here is one T cell receptor beta chain. This could be a read error, since a much larger clone is one nucleotide away. RNA was extracted from bulk tissue without any cell sorting. The source of the sample is a study of tumor and adjacent non-tumor tissue in lung cancer. The library came from three nested PCR rounds adapted from ARM-PCR protocols. One entry per CDR3 protein, called by TCRdb with MiXCR from the multiplex PCR reads. The repertoire holds some 120,000 distinct CDR3 sequences, with 55% to 75% as singletons. V was trimmed by 6 bases and J by 1 base, leaving 12 bases between them. This CDR3 is 14 amino acids long. CDR1 and CDR2 from the germline V gene are SQVTM and ANQGSEA.

Sequencing input: lung tumor tissue. This clonotype was sampled from a man aged 25 to 40 with non-small cell lung cancer. V gene TRBV29-1 combines with J gene TRBJ2-2; D gene uncertain. DNA for the CDR3: TGCAGCGTAGAGACACCCTTGAACACCGGGGAGCTGTTTTTT. This gives the protein CSVETPLNTGELFF.